These T cell receptor beta chains were read from a single sample in a study of blood T cell repertoires in COVID-19. Repertoires were generated with immunoSEQ multiplex PCR, while TCRdb's copy carries only in-frame clones and drops some. In the table there are about 420,000 clones, about 87% of which are singletons. Material for sequencing was peripheral blood. The receptor source for this set is a man aged 18 to 29 with COVID-19, enrolled during active disease. CDR3s include the opening cysteine and the closing phenylalanine or tryptophan. A D gene is named only where the DNA matches it firmly. Clone size is stated in some rows and not others, as once, few, many or a class when expanded.

d_gene | len | abundance | j_gene | v_gene | CDR3aa | CDR3nt
- | 14 | - | TRBJ1-6 | TRBV7-9 | CASSLGQDNSPLHF | TGTGCCAGCAGCTTAGGGCAGGATAATTCACCCCTCCACTTT
TRBD1 | 15 | - | TRBJ1-3 | TRBV5-1 | CASSLQGAVGNTIYF | TGCGCCAGCAGCTTGCAGGGGGCGGTTGGAAACACCATATATTTT
- | 13 | few | TRBJ1-2 | TRBV2 | CASSVARDYGYTF | TGTGCCAGCAGTGTAGCCAGGGACTATGGCTACACCTTC
TRBD1 | 15 | - | TRBJ2-1 | TRBV24-1 | CATSDYRQGGDEQFF | TGTGCCACCAGTGATTACAGACAGGGGGGCGATGAGCAGTTCTTC
TRBD2 | 15 | - | TRBJ2-1 | TRBV4-1 | CASSQERTSGGAPFF | TGCGCCAGCAGCCAAGAAAGGACTAGCGGGGGGGCCCCATTCTTC
- | 15 | - | TRBJ2-2 | TRBV6-6 | CASFGGNSNTGELFF | TGTGCCAGCTTCGGCGGGAACTCGAACACCGGGGAGCTGTTTTTT
TRBD1 | 14 | once | TRBJ1-2 | TRBV27 | CASSQQGISYGYTF | TGTGCCAGCAGTCAACAGGGGATAAGCTATGGCTACACCTTC
- | 16 | - | TRBJ1-3 | TRBV7-6 | CASSLGARNSGNTIYF | TGTGCCAGCAGCTTAGGGGCACGGAACTCTGGAAACACCATATATTTT
TRBD1 | 16 | - | TRBJ1-2 | TRBV27 | CASSLQPQGARSGYTF | TGTGCCAGCAGCCTACAACCACAGGGGGCGCGAAGTGGCTACACCTTC
- | 12 | - | TRBJ2-5 | TRBV7-8 | CASSWALETQYF | TGTGCCAGCAGCTGGGCTTTGGAGACCCAGTACTTC
TRBD1 | 15 | - | TRBJ1-2 | TRBV11-3 | CASSKQTGGPYGYTF | TGTGCCAGCAGCAAACAGACAGGGGGCCCATATGGCTACACCTTC
- | 13 | - | TRBJ1-2 | TRBV9 | CASSVDTNYGYTF | TGTGCCAGCAGCGTCGACACTAACTATGGCTACACCTTC
TRBD1 | 14 | - | TRBJ2-5 | TRBV9 | CASSNGQGRETQYF | TGTGCCAGCAGCAACGGACAGGGGAGAGAGACCCAGTACTTC
- | 16 | few | TRBJ2-1 | TRBV10-1 | CASSELRAVSYNEQFF | TGCGCCAGCAGTGAGTTGAGGGCTGTCTCCTACAATGAGCAGTTCTTC
- | 13 | - | TRBJ2-1 | TRBV10-2 | CASSLTGLNEQFF | TGCGCCAGCAGTCTGACAGGTTTAAATGAGCAGTTCTTC
TRBD2 | 15 | - | TRBJ2-1 | TRBV15 | CATSPWGGVNNEQFF | TGTGCCACCAGCCCTTGGGGGGGGGTGAACAATGAGCAGTTCTTC
TRBD1 | 16 | - | TRBJ2-7 | TRBV5-1 | CASSPPKGNRGHEQYF | TGCGCCAGCAGCCCCCCCAAAGGTAACAGGGGCCACGAGCAGTACTTC
- | 15 | - | TRBJ1-5 | TRBV7-9 | CASSLSGGSNQPQHF | TGTGCCAGCAGCTTATCGGGGGGAAGCAATCAGCCCCAGCATTTT
- | 12 | - | TRBJ2-5 | TRBV6-2/TRBV6-3 | CASSSQGETQYF | TGTGCCAGCAGTTCTCAGGGAGAGACCCAGTACTTC
- | 13 | once | TRBJ1-3 | TRBV5-1 | CASSLDGGNTIYF | TGCGCCAGCAGCTTGGACGGTGGAAACACCATATATTTT
- | 15 | - | TRBJ2-2 | TRBV2 | CASSEREPVTGELFF | TGTGCCAGCAGTGAACGGGAGCCCGTCACCGGGGAGCTGTTTTTT
TRBD1 | 15 | - | TRBJ1-1 | TRBV4-1 | CASSRWDSGNTEAFF | TGCGCCAGCAGCCGATGGGACAGCGGGAACACTGAAGCTTTCTTT
TRBD1 | 16 | once | TRBJ2-2 | TRBV5-4 | CASSLDAGGRTGELFF | TGTGCCAGCAGCTTGGATGCAGGGGGCCGAACCGGGGAGCTGTTTTTT
TRBD2 | 17 | - | TRBJ2-5 | TRBV5-4 | CASSFGTSGGLQETQYF | TGTGCCAGCAGCTTCGGGACTAGCGGGGGGCTGCAAGAGACCCAGTACTTC
TRBD2 | 14 | - | TRBJ2-1 | TRBV27 | CASSSGMNYNEQFF | TGTGCCAGCAGTAGCGGGATGAACTACAATGAGCAGTTCTTC
TRBD1 | 14 | once | TRBJ2-2 | TRBV28 | CASSGTGEAGELFF | TGTGCCAGCAGTGGGACAGGGGAGGCCGGGGAGCTGTTTTTT
- | 15 | - | TRBJ1-1 | TRBV9 | CASSKRQELNTEAFF | TGTGCCAGCAGCAAACGACAGGAGTTGAACACTGAAGCTTTCTTT
- | 15 | - | TRBJ2-2 | TRBV30 | CAWSVQPANTGELFF | TGTGCCTGGAGTGTACAGCCAGCGAACACCGGGGAGCTGTTTTTT
TRBD2 | 16 | - | TRBJ2-5 | TRBV3-1/TRBV3-2 | CASSQGKREFGKTQYF | TGTGCCAGCAGCCAAGGCAAGCGGGAGTTCGGAAAGACCCAGTACTTC
- | 14 | - | TRBJ2-5 | TRBV6-1 | CASSEGPGGETQYF | TGTGCCAGCAGTGAAGGACCCGGAGGGGAGACCCAGTACTTC
- | 13 | - | TRBJ2-1 | TRBV12-3/TRBV12-4 | CASSLGGLGEQFF | TGTGCCAGCAGTTTAGGGGGCCTCGGTGAGCAGTTCTTC
TRBD1 | 14 | - | TRBJ1-2 | TRBV2 | CASSDQGANYGYTF | TGTGCCAGCAGTGATCAGGGGGCTAACTATGGCTACACCTTC
- | 13 | once | TRBJ2-1 | TRBV5-6 | CASSWGGSNEQFF | TGTGCCAGCAGCTGGGGGGGCAGCAATGAGCAGTTCTTC
- | 14 | - | TRBJ2-3 | TRBV11-1 | CASSLGTPRDTQYF | TGTGCCAGCAGCCTCGGGACACCTCGGGATACGCAGTATTTT
- | 21 | - | TRBJ2-1 | TRBV6-1 | CASSEGGQKEGRVNLDNEQFF | TGTGCCAGCAGTGAAGGGGGACAGAAGGAGGGACGGGTCAATCTGGACAATGAGCAGTTCTTC
- | 14 | - | TRBJ2-7 | TRBV30 | CAWSVSQGNYEQYF | TGTGCCTGGAGTGTCTCCCAGGGGAACTACGAGCAGTACTTC
- | 16 | - | TRBJ1-6 | TRBV7-9 | CASSLRTGNHNSPLHF | TGTGCCAGCAGCTTAAGAACAGGGAACCATAATTCACCCCTCCACTTT
TRBD2 | 15 | - | TRBJ2-1 | TRBV9 | CASSGRRGGLGEQFF | TGTGCCAGCAGTGGGAGGCGGGGGGGCCTCGGTGAGCAGTTCTTC
TRBD2 | 14 | - | TRBJ2-5 | TRBV29-1 | CSVTSGRLEETQYF | TGCAGCGTGACTAGCGGGAGATTAGAAGAGACCCAGTACTTC
- | 15 | once | TRBJ2-5 | TRBV18 | CASSPLGGFVETQYF | TGTGCCAGCTCCCCGCTCGGGGGATTCGTGGAGACCCAGTACTTC
TRBD1 | 16 | - | TRBJ1-3 | TRBV11-2 | CASSLGQGTSGNTIYF | TGTGCCAGCAGCCTGGGACAGGGAACATCTGGAAACACCATATATTTT
- | 15 | - | TRBJ2-3 | TRBV25-1 | CASSELNYDTDTQYF | TGTGCCAGCAGTGAACTCAACTACGACACAGATACGCAGTATTTT
TRBD1 | 14 | once | TRBJ1-6 | TRBV6-5 | CASRQDRGNSPLHF | TGTGCCAGCAGACAGGACAGGGGGAATTCACCCCTCCACTTT
- | 13 | - | TRBJ1-1 | TRBV6-6 | CASSYSIEGRNFF | TGTGCCAGCAGTTACTCGATAGAGGGGAGGAATTTCTTT
- | 13 | - | TRBJ1-1 | TRBV7-9 | CASSYNMNTEAFF | TGTGCCAGCAGCTATAATATGAACACTGAAGCTTTCTTT
- | 18 | - | TRBJ2-1 | TRBV27 | CASSFEAHVGSSYNEQFF | TGTGCCAGCAGTTTTGAGGCTCATGTGGGGAGCTCCTACAATGAGCAGTTCTTC
- | 14 | - | TRBJ1-1 | TRBV25-1 | CASSERGDHTEAFF | TGTGCCAGCAGTGAACGGGGTGATCACACTGAAGCTTTCTTT
TRBD2 | 15 | - | TRBJ2-3 | TRBV5-4 | CASSLGGRGADTQYF | TGTGCCAGCAGCTTGGGGGGTCGGGGGGCAGATACGCAGTATTTT
TRBD1 | 15 | few | TRBJ2-1 | TRBV18 | CASHPGTGGTNEQFF | TGTGCCAGTCATCCCGGGACAGGAGGGACCAATGAGCAGTTCTTC
TRBD2 | 16 | - | TRBJ2-2 | TRBV14 | CASSQGLGMNTGELFF | TGTGCCAGCAGCCAGGGACTAGGGATGAACACCGGGGAGCTGTTTTTT
- | 12 | - | TRBJ1-1 | TRBV6-5 | CASSYWGGPAFF | TGTGCCAGCAGTTACTGGGGAGGGCCAGCTTTCTTT